These 25 T cell receptor beta chains share one sample of origin, sequenced in a study of chronic HIV infection and antiretroviral therapy. A single record per CDR3 protein comes from TCRdb applying MiXCR to the 5' RACE reads. The data hold 45,000 to 55,000 distinct CDR3 sequences, with under 20% observed a single time. Source material: peripheral blood. These receptors all come from an adult who had HIV and had not received antiretroviral therapy, or was an uninfected healthy control (not recorded which).

The gene calls are TRBV3-1 and TRBJ2-3; 13 positions match TRBD2. CDR3 length: 15 residues. Trimming removed 4 bases from V and 4 bases from J; junction bases left unmatched: 2. Germline V gene sequence: CDR1 LGHDT, CDR2 YNNKEL (reference sequence). CDR3 residues: CASSLGLAGADTQYF. The CDR3 DNA reads as TGTGCCAGCAGCCTAGGACTAGCGGGAGCAGATACGCAGTATTTT.

This clonotype was recorded only once. The chain joins TRBV28 to TRBJ2-1, with D perhaps matching TRBD1 (5 bases). The CDR3 is made up of 14 amino acids. CDR1 is MDHEN, CDR2 SYDVKM, per germline. Trimming stripped 6 bases from V and 0 bases from J, with 9 bases between. This chain's CDR3 is CASRGLLSYNEQFF. The CDR3 region has the DNA TGTGCCAGCAGGGGGCTCCTCTCCTACAATGAGCAGTTCTTC.

This clonotype was found a few times. The CDR3: CASSIPGRPPGTFF. The DNA for the CDR3 is TGTGCCAGCAGCATCCCGGGACGGCCTCCGGGGACTTTCTTT. V usage is TRBV6-6 and J usage is TRBJ1-1; tentative D call: TRBD1 (5 bases). This CDR3 region has 14 residues. The V and J ends lost 6 bases and 12 bases respectively, with 23 bases between them. Germline V gives CDR1 MNHNY, CDR2 SVGAGI (reference sequence).

On this clonotype itself: At one of its ends the junction is not consistent with the germline gene, which may arise from a read error. This sequence joins TRBV18 and TRBJ2-5; 9 bases match TRBD2. CDR3 size: 15 residues. The germline gives CDR1 KGHSH, CDR2 LQKENI. The CDR3 DNA follows: TGTGCCAGCTCACCACTAGCGGGAGTACAAGAGACCCAGTGCTTC. This translates into CASSPLAGVQETQCF.

The chain has TRBV29-1 and TRBJ2-7; TRBD2 aligns across 9 bases. The V gene end was trimmed by 6 bases and the J gene end by 4 bases; junction bases not matched to a gene: 10. Germline CDR1 is SQVTM and CDR2 is ANQGSEA. The CDR3 contains 14 residues. DNA for the CDR3: TGCAGCGTACGAGGCGCGGGAGGGCTGTACGAGCAGTACTTC. Residues: CSVRGAGGLYEQYF.

The V gene is TRBV28, the J gene TRBJ2-7, with TRBD2 matching over 7 bases. Losses at the gene ends were 6 bases for V and 0 bases for J; bases not matched to a gene: 8. Germline values: CDR1 MDHEN, CDR2 SYDVKM. CDR3 length: 15 residues. The CDR3 here is CASSPGGGGSYEQYF. The CDR3 bases are TGTGCCAGCAGCCCCGGCGGGGGAGGCTCCTACGAGCAGTACTTC.

This clonotype was detected only a few times. The DNA for the CDR3 is TGTGCCAGTAGTGCGCAGAGTATGGGGCCCCAGCATTTT. Translated, it gives CASSAQSMGPQHF. The J gene is TRBJ1-5, the V gene TRBV19; no clear D gene. CDR3 length equals 13 residues. Germline V gene lookup returns CDR1 LNHDA and CDR2 SQIVND (reference sequence). Trimming took 5 bases from V and 9 from J, leaving 14 bases between them.

This clonotype was observed many times. The chain recombines TRBV20-1 with TRBJ2-7; TRBD2 is a possible D gene (6 bases). The CDR3 length is 13 residues. Germline CDR1 DFQATT, CDR2 SNEGSKA (reference sequence). Trimming took off 1 base at V and 3 bases at J, with 10 bases between the two ends. The CDR3 reads CSARVGSGYEQYF. The DNA for the CDR3 is TGCAGTGCTAGAGTTGGTAGCGGCTACGAGCAGTACTTC.

The CDR3 protein is CASSPGTMFFSEAFF. CDR3 in DNA: TGTGCCAGCAGCCCAGGGACGATGTTTTTTTCTGAAGCTTTCTTT. The rearrangement joins TRBV7-2 to TRBJ1-1, with D possibly TRBD1 on 5 matching bases. The CDR3 covers 15 residues. Trimming took 5 bases from V and 6 from J, leaving 19 bases between them. The germline V gene has CDR1 SGHTA and CDR2 FQGNSA. The whole variable domain, filled in from reference TRBV7-2 and TRBJ1-1, reads GAGVSQSPSNKVTEKGKDVELRCDPISGHTALYWYRQSLGQGLEFLIYFQGNSAPDKSGLPSDRFSAERTGGSVSTLTIQRTQQEDSAVYLCASSPGTMFFSEAFFGQGTRLTVV.

On this clonotype itself: Being one base from a much bigger clone, this may be a read error. The chain employs TRBV6-4 and TRBJ2-1, with D perhaps matching TRBD2 (5 bases). The CDR3 has 15 residues. Germline values: CDR1 MRHNA, CDR2 SNTAGT. Trimming removed 3 bases from V and 6 bases from J, with 15 bases in between. CDR3 sequence: CASSDTELVANEQFF. The CDR3 nucleotides read TGTGCCAGCAGTGATACGGAACTAGTAGCCAATGAGCAGTTCTTC.

The table lists this clonotype with a few counts. CDR3 loop: CASSQQLNEKLFF. The CDR3 bases are TGTGCCAGCAGCCAGCAGCTTAATGAAAAACTGTTTTTT. The rearrangement links TRBV4-2 to TRBJ1-4; unclear D gene. Germline CDR1 and CDR2: LGHNA and YNFKEQ. The V end lost 3 bases, the J end lost 4 bases, and 6 bases lay between the germline ends. CDR3 length: 13 residues.

The CDR3 loop is CANSGEGGTEAFF. CDR3 in DNA: TGCGCCAACTCGGGGGAGGGGGGCACTGAAGCTTTCTTT. The V call is TRBV10-1, the J call TRBJ1-1; D is possibly TRBD1 (6 bases). Trimming cost V 10 bases and J 4 bases, with 16 bases left between them. This CDR3 has 13 residues. Germline V gene data show CDR1 as WNHNN and CDR2 as SYGVQD (reference sequence).

The chain combines TRBV9 with TRBJ2-4, with D perhaps matching TRBD2 (5 bases). The CDR3 spans 13 residues. The ends were cut back, 0 bases at V and 8 bases at J, with 9 bases in the middle. CDR1 is SGDLS and CDR2 is YYNGEE in the germline V gene. The CDR3 DNA is TGTGCCAGCAGCGTAGGGGCGGAGGACATTCAGTACTTC. Translation gives CASSVGAEDIQYF.

This chain links TRBV11-2 with TRBJ2-3, with a possible D match to TRBD1 (6 bases). Germline lookup yields CDR1 SGHAT and CDR2 FQNNGV. There are 16 residues in the CDR3. Trimming shortened V by 7 bases and J by 0 bases, and 17 bases separated the two germline ends. CDR3 sequence reads: CASTIQGTSSTDTQYF. CDR3 sequence (DNA): TGTGCCAGCACCATACAGGGTACCTCTAGCACAGATACGCAGTATTTT.

This clonotype is a singleton in its sample. The V and J genes are TRBV12-3 or TRBV12-4 and TRBJ1-5; TRBD1 matches at 8 bases. V was pared by 6 bases and J by 5 bases, with 6 bases of the junction left unmatched. The CDR3 spans 14 residues. In DNA form, the CDR3 reads TGTGCCAGCAGACCGACAGGGGAGTATCAGCCCCAGCATTTT. This gives the protein CASRPTGEYQPQHF.

The J gene is TRBJ1-4, the V gene TRBV7-9; D gene unclear. Germline V gives CDR1 SEHNR, CDR2 FQNEAQ (reference sequence). This CDR3 has 15 residues. V lost 0 bases and J lost 7, with 12 bases in between. The CDR3 here is CASSLAGFAVEKLFF. The CDR3 DNA follows: TGTGCCAGCAGCTTAGCGGGGTTTGCGGTTGAAAAACTGTTTTTT.

V is TRBV5-1 and J is TRBJ2-5; D gene ambiguous. Germline V gene lookup returns CDR1 SGHRS and CDR2 YFSETQ. The CDR3 is made up of 15 amino acids. Trimming took 0 bases from V and 5 from J, leaving 14 bases between them. CDR3 protein: CASSLEGRTMETQYF. CDR3 bases: TGCGCCAGCAGCTTGGAAGGACGGACGATGGAGACCCAGTACTTC.

The rearrangement links TRBV7-2 to TRBJ2-3; D ambiguous. The germline gives CDR1 SGHTA, CDR2 FQGNSA. CDR3 length equals 11 residues. Trimming stripped 2 bases from V and 6 bases from J, with 3 bases between. The DNA of the CDR3 is TGTGCCAGCAGCTTACCGGATACGCAGTATTTT. This translates into CASSLPDTQYF.

The rearrangement uses TRBV3-1 and TRBJ2-7; 10 positions match TRBD1. Germline assignment: CDR1 LGHDT and CDR2 YNNKEL (reference sequence). J lost 7 bases, V lost 1 base, and 4 bases had no gene match. The CDR3 sequence is 14 residues long. The CDR3 here is CASSQGGQGGEQYF. The CDR3 DNA sequence: TGTGCCAGCAGCCAAGGAGGACAGGGGGGAGAGCAGTACTTC.

The genes are TRBV6-2 or TRBV6-3 and TRBJ2-7; D uncertain. CDR1 is MNHEY, CDR2 SVGEGT, per germline. This CDR3 has 17 amino acids. V was pared by 5 bases and J by 3 bases, with 23 bases between. CDR3 loop: CASSPPTFEVVHYEQYF. The CDR3 DNA is TGTGCCAGCAGTCCCCCGACCTTTGAGGTCGTTCACTACGAGCAGTACTTC.

This chain links TRBV5-1 with TRBJ1-2; D not resolved. Germline V gives CDR1 SGHRS, CDR2 YFSETQ. Trimming shortened V by 0 bases and J by 5 bases, and 17 bases separated the two germline ends. This CDR3 spans 16 amino acids. In DNA form, the CDR3 reads TGCGCCAGCAGCTTGGCGCGGGAAACTCAAGGGTATGGCTACACCTTC. It specifies CASSLARETQGYGYTF.

This clonotype was seen only a few times. J is TRBJ1-5 and V is TRBV28; no firm D call. The CDR3 has 17 residues. With 0 bases removed from V and 3 bases from J, the gap between germline ends came to 15 bases. CDR1 is MDHEN and CDR2 is SYDVKM in the germline V gene. The CDR3 nucleotides are TGTGCCAGCAGTTTATGGGCAGCCGACGGGCCCAATCAGCCCCAGCATTTT. This gives the protein CASSLWAADGPNQPQHF.

About this clonotype: Since a much larger clone is just one base distant, this may be a read error. The CDR3 protein is CACSRPTGRGTEAFF. The CDR3 bases are TGCGCCTGCAGCCGCCCGACAGGGAGGGGAACTGAAGCTTTCTTT. The rearrangement joins TRBV4-1 to TRBJ1-1; 7 nucleotides line up with TRBD1. The CDR3 is 15 residues long. CDR1 MGHRA and CDR2 YSYEKL come from the germline V gene.

This chain connects TRBV24-1 to TRBJ2-5; possibly TRBD2 for D (6 bases). The V end was cut by 9 bases, the J end by 5 bases, with 12 bases between. This CDR3 comprises 12 residues. The germline V gene encodes CDR1 KGHDR and CDR2 SFDVKD. The CDR3: CATRGSQETQYF. The CDR3 DNA reads TGTGCCACCCGGGGGTCTCAGGAGACCCAGTACTTC.

Only a few counts were recorded for this clonotype. Sequence at one end of the junction differs from germline and may be a read error. The CDR3 nucleotides are TGTGCCAGCAGCCGAATAACCGGACTCTCCAGAGAGGACTTC. Translation: CASSRITGLSREDF. The V and J genes are TRBV5-6 and TRBJ2-7; D possibly corresponds to TRBD2 (5 bases). Germline V CDR1 and CDR2: SGHDT, YYEEEE. The CDR3 is 14 amino acids.